This TCR beta chain was documented in a study of T cell responses to AZD1222 COVID-19 vaccine. Overall study context: Combined were second doses at about 4 or about 12 weeks.

Points from the study as a whole: Repertoire collection took place solely once the T cell response had peaked. It should be noted that donors were predominantly white British and more often female, and clonal diversity was possibly underestimated. Spike as a whole was targeted by vaccine-associated CD4 TCRs, dominant at 160-218 and 743-854.

The germline V and J ends were trimmed by 1 base and 4 bases, with 13 bases remaining between them. Germline V gene lookup returns CDR1 LNHDA and CDR2 SQIVND (reference sequence). The CDR3 runs 15 residues. Clones were read by immunoSEQ multiplex PCR, and TCRdb kept only the in-frame ones, dropping some. The data hold approximately 130,000 clones, with 93% observed a single time. To note about this clone: Its target is unknown.

The receptor's source is an adult in good health. Material: peripheral blood, obtained on day 0 of AZD1222 vaccination. The rearrangement links TRBV19 to TRBJ1-1; D is unresolved. CDR3 DNA sequence: TGTGCCAGTAGTATAGCGAGCTCCGGGGTCACTGAAGCTTTCTTT. This sequence encodes CASSIASSGVTEAFF. The full variable domain, rest sourced from reference TRBV19 and TRBJ1-1, is DGGITQSPKYLFRKEGQNVTLSCEQNLNHDAMYWYRQDPGQGLRLIYYSQIVNDFQKGDIAEGYSVSREKKESFPLTVTSAQKNPTAFYLCASSIASSGVTEAFFGQGTRLTVV.